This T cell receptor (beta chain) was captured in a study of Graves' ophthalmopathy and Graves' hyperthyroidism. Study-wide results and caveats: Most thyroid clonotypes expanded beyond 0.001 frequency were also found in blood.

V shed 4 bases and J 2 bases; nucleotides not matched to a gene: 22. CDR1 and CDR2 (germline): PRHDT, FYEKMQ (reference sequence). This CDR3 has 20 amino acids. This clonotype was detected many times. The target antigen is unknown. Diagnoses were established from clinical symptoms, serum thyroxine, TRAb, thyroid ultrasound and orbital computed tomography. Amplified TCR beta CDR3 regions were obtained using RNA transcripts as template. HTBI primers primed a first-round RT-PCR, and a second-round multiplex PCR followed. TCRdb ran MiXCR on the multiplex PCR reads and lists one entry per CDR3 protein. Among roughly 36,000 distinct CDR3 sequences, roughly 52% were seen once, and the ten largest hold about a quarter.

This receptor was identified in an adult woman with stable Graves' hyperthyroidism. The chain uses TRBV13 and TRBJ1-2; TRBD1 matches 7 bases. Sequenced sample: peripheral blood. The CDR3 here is CASSSNEDRQGESSNYGYTF. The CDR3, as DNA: TGTGCCAGCAGCTCAAATGAGGACCGACAGGGCGAATCCTCAAACTATGGCTACACCTTC.